This TCR beta chain derives from a study of blood T cell repertoires in COVID-19. Study at large: Researchers got acute and convalescent COVID-19 samples from the United States, Italy and Spain. PBMCs, B-cell-depleted T cells, or T cells were the source of the cDNA or gDNA that made up the material.

Trimming pared 3 bases from V and 0 bases from J, leaving 15 bases between. The CDR3 runs 17 residues. The assay was immunoSEQ multiplex PCR, and TCRdb's table has in-frame clones only and misses some. The table includes 200,000 or so clones, about 90% detected once. This chain joins TRBV23-1 and TRBJ2-1; D gene unclear. Being an ORF, TRBV23-1 has a function that is uncertain. The TCR originated in a woman aged 45-59 years with acute or convalescent COVID-19. Sequencing input: peripheral blood. CDR3 region: CASSHPQTGSSYNEQFF. The CDR3 bases are TGCGCCAGCAGTCACCCCCAGACGGGTAGCTCCTACAATGAGCAGTTCTTC.